Sequencing of this T cell receptor beta chain was carried out in a study of blood T cell repertoires in COVID-19. Study information: The origin of the acute and convalescent COVID-19 samples was the United States, Italy and Spain. Sample material is recorded as cDNA or gDNA derived from T cells, B-cell-depleted T cells, or PBMCs.

Seattle patients were enrolled while actively infected and followed longitudinally. Per the germline V gene, CDR1 is SEHNR and CDR2 is FQNEAQ (reference sequence). This CDR3 contains 13 residues. Trimming removed 5 bases at V and 1 base at J, with 9 bases between. Authors' methods: Scientists estimated how many nucleated cells there were by amplifying reference gene primers. Here immunoSEQ multiplex PCR was the method, and the copy in TCRdb shows in-frame clones only, minus some. The V and J calls and clone size come from that table; D and trimming were worked out from the DNA. The sample has about 130,000 clones; 70% to 75% are singletons.

The clonotype was recovered from a man older than 75 with COVID-19, enrolled during active disease. Sample: peripheral blood. The chain links TRBV7-9 to TRBJ2-7; possible D gene TRBD2, 5 bases. The CDR3 region is CASSPGGSYEQYF. The DNA for the CDR3 is TGTGCCAGCAGCCCCGGCGGGTCCTACGAGCAGTACTTC.